This record looks at one T cell receptor beta chain sequence and its context. With 5 bases removed from V and 3 bases from J, the gap between germline ends came to 17 bases. The CDR3 covers 14 residues. Per germline, CDR1 DFQATT and CDR2 SNEGSKA (reference sequence). The data belong to a study of blood T cells in healthy people across ages. The authors ran a second PCR of 7 to 11 cycles using a sample-barcoded 5' primer and a J-beta primer mix. TCRdb reprocessed the 5' RACE reads with MiXCR, giving one entry per CDR3 protein. This sample carries 1,800,000 or so distinct CDR3 sequences, about two fifths of them seen once, and the ten largest clones take around 23%.

The TCR was taken from a human donor in good health. Material for sequencing was blood. V is TRBV20-1 and J is TRBJ2-7, with a weak D call TRBD2 (6 bases). CDR3 sequence reads: CSAGGTPPDYEQYF. In DNA form, the CDR3 reads TGCAGTGCTGGCGGGACGCCTCCGGACTACGAGCAGTACTTC.